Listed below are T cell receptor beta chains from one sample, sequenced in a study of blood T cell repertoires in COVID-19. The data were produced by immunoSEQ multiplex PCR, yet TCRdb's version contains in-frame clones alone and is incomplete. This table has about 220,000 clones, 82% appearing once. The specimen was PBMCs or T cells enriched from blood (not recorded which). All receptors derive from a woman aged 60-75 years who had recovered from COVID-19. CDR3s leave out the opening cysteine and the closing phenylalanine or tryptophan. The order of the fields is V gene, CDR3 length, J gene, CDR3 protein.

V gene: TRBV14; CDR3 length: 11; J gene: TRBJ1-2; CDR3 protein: ASSQGRGHGYT
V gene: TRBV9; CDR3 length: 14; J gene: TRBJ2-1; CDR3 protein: ASSVAVGQSYNEQF
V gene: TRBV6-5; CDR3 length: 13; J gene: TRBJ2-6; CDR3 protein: ASTQGARGANVLT
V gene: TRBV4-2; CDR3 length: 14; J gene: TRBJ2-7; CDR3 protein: ASSQEASGGFYEQY
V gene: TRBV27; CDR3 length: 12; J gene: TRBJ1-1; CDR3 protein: ASSLRGQGAEAF
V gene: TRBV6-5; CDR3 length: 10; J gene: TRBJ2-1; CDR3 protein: ASSYSGLEQF
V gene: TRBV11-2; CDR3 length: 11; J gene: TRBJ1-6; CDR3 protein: ASSSGVSSPLH
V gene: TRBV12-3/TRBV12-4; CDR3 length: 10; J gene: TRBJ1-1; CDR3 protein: ASSGYRGEAF
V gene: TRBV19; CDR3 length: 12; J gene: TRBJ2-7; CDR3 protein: ASSLTETSYEQY
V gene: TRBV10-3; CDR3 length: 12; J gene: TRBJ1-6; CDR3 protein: AIRGTGDNSPLH
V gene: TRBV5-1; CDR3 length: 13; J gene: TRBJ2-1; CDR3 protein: ASSSLAGGDNEQF
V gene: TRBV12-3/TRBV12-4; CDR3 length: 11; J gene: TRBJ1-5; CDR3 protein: ASSLDRDQPQH
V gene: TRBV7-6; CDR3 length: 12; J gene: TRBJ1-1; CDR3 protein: ASSTGTGLSEAF
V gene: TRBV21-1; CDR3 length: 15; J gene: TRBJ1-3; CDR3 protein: ASSSPGTGDSGNTIY
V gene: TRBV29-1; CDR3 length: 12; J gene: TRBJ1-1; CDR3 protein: SALPPTGSPEAF
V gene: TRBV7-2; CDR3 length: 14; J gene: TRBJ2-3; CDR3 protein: ASSPIAGAGTDTQY
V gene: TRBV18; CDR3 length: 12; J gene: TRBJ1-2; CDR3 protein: ASSPPTANYGYT
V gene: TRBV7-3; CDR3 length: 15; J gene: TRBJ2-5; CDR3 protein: ASSLTRPSGGGETQY
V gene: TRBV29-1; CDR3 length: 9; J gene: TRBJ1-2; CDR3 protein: SAQDRLGYT
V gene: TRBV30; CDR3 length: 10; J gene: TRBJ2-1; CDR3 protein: AWSFTHSEQF
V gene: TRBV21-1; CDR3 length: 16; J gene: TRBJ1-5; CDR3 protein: ASSTRPGTGGIDQPQH
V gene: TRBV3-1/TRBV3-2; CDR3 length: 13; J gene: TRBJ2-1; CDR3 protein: ASSQVRTGVNEQF
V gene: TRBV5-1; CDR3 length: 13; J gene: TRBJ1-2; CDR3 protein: ASSLPLDRAYGYT
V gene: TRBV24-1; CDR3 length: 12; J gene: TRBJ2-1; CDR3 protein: ATSGPDRVNEQF
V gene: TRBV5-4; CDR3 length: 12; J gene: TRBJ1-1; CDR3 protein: ASSTGTVGLKAF
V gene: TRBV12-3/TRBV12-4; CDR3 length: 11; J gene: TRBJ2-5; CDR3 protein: ASSSLASETQY
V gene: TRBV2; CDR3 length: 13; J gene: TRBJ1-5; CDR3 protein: ASRATGGGNQPQH
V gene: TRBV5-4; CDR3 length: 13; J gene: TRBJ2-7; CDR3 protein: ASSPTSGGAYEQY
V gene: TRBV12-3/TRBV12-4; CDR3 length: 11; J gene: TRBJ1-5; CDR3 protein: ASSRGRQQPQH
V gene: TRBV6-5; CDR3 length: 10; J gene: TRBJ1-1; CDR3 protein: ASWDRNTEAF
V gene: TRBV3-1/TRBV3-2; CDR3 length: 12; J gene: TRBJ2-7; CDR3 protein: ASSQGALFYEQY
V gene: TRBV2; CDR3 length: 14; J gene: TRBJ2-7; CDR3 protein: ASSEGAGRGSYEQY
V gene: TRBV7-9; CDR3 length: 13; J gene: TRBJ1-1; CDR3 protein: ASSLLIGADTEAF
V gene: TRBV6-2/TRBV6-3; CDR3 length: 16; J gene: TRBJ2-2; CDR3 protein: ASSYPSGAGGRFGELF
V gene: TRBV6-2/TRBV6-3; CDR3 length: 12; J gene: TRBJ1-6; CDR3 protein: ASNYQGGNSPLH
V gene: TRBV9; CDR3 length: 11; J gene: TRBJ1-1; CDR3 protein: ASSPTGGTEAF
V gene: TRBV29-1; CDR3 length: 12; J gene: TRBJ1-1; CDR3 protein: SGRSGQANTEAF
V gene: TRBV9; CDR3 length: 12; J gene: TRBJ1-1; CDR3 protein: ASSVQAVSTEAF
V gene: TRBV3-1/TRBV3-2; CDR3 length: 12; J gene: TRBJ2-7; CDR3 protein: ASSPRDGDYEQY
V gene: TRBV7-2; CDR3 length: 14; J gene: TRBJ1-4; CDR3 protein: ASSLGLQGPGEKLF